This is a list of T cell receptor beta chains from one sample in a study of blood T cells in healthy people across ages. In TCRdb, the 5' RACE reads were re-called with MiXCR into one record per CDR3 protein. The data hold roughly 830,000 distinct CDR3 sequences, with around two thirds observed a single time. The sequencing sample was made of blood. These receptors were obtained from a man aged 30 to 45 in good health. CDR3s include the opening cysteine and the closing phenylalanine or tryptophan. A D gene is named only where the DNA matches it firmly. Clone size is given for some rows only: seen once, a few or many times, or a class if the clone is expanded.

>TRBJ1-2|TRBV20-1|15|TRBD1|NA
TGCAGTGCGACCGGGACAGGGGGCGCTTACTATGGCTACACCTTC
CSATGTGGAYYGYTF
>TRBJ2-5|TRBV9|14|NA|NA
TGTGCCAGCAACAAGGGAGCTCGCCAAGAGACCCAGTACTTC
CASNKGARQETQYF
>TRBJ2-7|TRBV2|13|NA|few
TGTGCCAGCAGTGACAGCGAAGCCTACGAGCAGTACTTC
CASSDSEAYEQYF
>TRBJ2-5|TRBV9|14|NA|NA
TGTGCCAGCAGCGTAGCGTACTCCTCGGAGACCCAGTACTTC
CASSVAYSSETQYF
>TRBJ1-6|TRBV20-1|16|NA|NA
TGCAGTGCTAGTCTACAGGAAACCGTCTATAATTCACCCCTCCACTTT
CSASLQETVYNSPLHF
>TRBJ2-2|TRBV29-1|13|NA|NA
TGCAGCGCCGGTCCGGCAGCTACCGGGGAGCTGTTTTTT
CSAGPAATGELFF
>TRBJ1-2|TRBV30|10|NA|NA
TGTGCCTTCAACAGGGATGGCTACACCTTC
CAFNRDGYTF
>TRBJ1-2|TRBV20-1|12|NA|NA
TGCAGTGCTGACCCGGCTAACTATGGCTACACCTTC
CSADPANYGYTF
>TRBJ2-5|TRBV4-3|15|TRBD2|NA
TGCGCCAGCAGCCGGAGAAGCGGGGGGGTAGAGACCCAGTACTTC
CASSRRSGGVETQYF
>TRBJ2-3|TRBV7-3|16|NA|once
TGTGCCAGCAGCTTAGACAGCCTCTTCGGCACAGATACGCAGTATTTT
CASSLDSLFGTDTQYF
>TRBJ2-1|TRBV7-2|13|TRBD1|few
TGTGCCAGCAGCAGGGGACAGGGAAATGAGCAGTTCTTC
CASSRGQGNEQFF
>TRBJ2-3|TRBV5-1|15|NA|NA
TGCGCCAGCAGCCCGGGCGACAGAACCACAGATACGCAGTATTTT
CASSPGDRTTDTQYF
>TRBJ1-4|TRBV7-3|15|TRBD1|NA
TGTGCCAGCAGCTTCGACAGGGGGCCTAGAGAAAAACTGTTTTTT
CASSFDRGPREKLFF
>TRBJ1-2|TRBV14|14|NA|once
TGTGCCAGCGGCCAAGATTGGGTGAACTATGGCTACACCTTC
CASGQDWVNYGYTF
>TRBJ2-1|TRBV20-1|14|TRBD2|NA
TGCAGTGCTCCAGCGGGGGGCTCCTACAATGAGCAGTTCTTC
CSAPAGGSYNEQFF
>TRBJ2-7|TRBV7-9|12|TRBD1|NA
TGCGCCTCGGGGACAGGGGGCGACGAGCAGTACTTC
CASGTGGDEQYF
>TRBJ1-6|TRBV12-3/TRBV12-4|14|NA|NA
TGTGCCAGCAGCCCCGACATCTATAATTCACCCCTCCACTTT
CASSPDIYNSPLHF
>TRBJ1-2|TRBV14|15|TRBD1|few
TGTGCCAGCAGCCAGGCAGGGGGTACCTACTATGGCTACACCTTC
CASSQAGGTYYGYTF
>TRBJ2-7|TRBV9|15|TRBD1|NA
TGTGCCAGCAGCGTGAGGGGACAGAGCTCCTACGAGCAGTACTTC
CASSVRGQSSYEQYF
>TRBJ2-7|TRBV20-1|14|NA|NA
TGCAGTGCTAGAGATGGGACACCTAGGTCCGAGCAGTACTTC
CSARDGTPRSEQYF
>TRBJ2-4|TRBV5-6|15|TRBD1|few
TGTGCCAGCAGCTCAACGGGGACAGGCGTTAACATTCAGTACTTC
CASSSTGTGVNIQYF
>TRBJ2-5|TRBV27|15|TRBD1|once
TGTGCCAGCAGTTTAACAACAGGGGGACCGGAGACCCAGTACTTC
CASSLTTGGPETQYF
>TRBJ2-3|TRBV7-9|16|TRBD1|NA
TGTGCCAGCAGCTTAGGTGACAGGGAATACACAGATACGCAGTATTTT
CASSLGDREYTDTQYF
>TRBJ1-5|TRBV10-3|17|NA|NA
TGTGCCATCAGTAAGTCGTCATCGGTAGTGGGCGGCCAGCCCCAGCATTTT
CAISKSSSVVGGQPQHF
>TRBJ2-7|TRBV5-1|14|NA|NA
TGCGCCAGCAGCTTCGGGACGGAAGACTACGAGCAGTACTTC
CASSFGTEDYEQYF
>TRBJ2-1|TRBV29-1|16|NA|NA
TGCAGCGTTGAAGGATCGACCGCCCCAGAATACAATGAGCAGTTCTTC
CSVEGSTAPEYNEQFF
>TRBJ2-5|TRBV10-2|17|NA|NA
TGCGCCACAACCCGGGGCCTAAGGAGGGGGCCCCAAGAGACCCAGTACTTC
CATTRGLRRGPQETQYF
>TRBJ2-7|TRBV7-8|15|NA|few
TGTGCCAGCAGCTTACCCCGCAATCGGTACCACGAGCAGTACTTC
CASSLPRNRYHEQYF